The 6 T cell receptor beta chains listed next were all sequenced from one sample in a study of blood T cell repertoires in COVID-19. The assay was immunoSEQ multiplex PCR, and TCRdb's table has in-frame clones only and misses some. Among hundreds of thousands of clones listed, 85% were seen once. The specimen was peripheral blood. These receptors came from a woman younger than 35 with acute or convalescent COVID-19.

The V gene is TRBV5-4, the J gene TRBJ1-2; maybe TRBD1 (6 bases). The CDR3 consists of 13 residues. Germline V lookup: CDR1 SGHNT, CDR2 YYREEE (reference sequence). V lost 9 bases to trimming and J lost 6 bases, with 18 bases between them. The chain's CDR3 is CATRQANRDGYTF. In DNA, the CDR3 is TGTGCCACCCGACAGGCCAATAGGGATGGCTACACCTTC.

V is TRBV12-3 or TRBV12-4 and J is TRBJ1-2; 7 bases are a match to TRBD1. J gave up 5 bases and V 5 bases, and 5 bases lay outside the gene matches. This CDR3 has 13 amino acids. This CDR3 reads CASSIGGGYGYTF. DNA for the CDR3: TGTGCCAGCAGTATAGGGGGCGGTTATGGCTACACCTTC.

This clone was counted once. The rearrangement joins TRBV4-1 to TRBJ1-2, with D uncertain. V was trimmed by 0 bases and J by 7 bases, leaving 12 bases between them. The CDR3 covers 14 residues. Germline-derived CDR1 and CDR2 are MGHRA and YSYEKL. CDR3 loop: CASSQDSGSGGYTF. The CDR3 DNA is TGCGCCAGCAGCCAAGATTCAGGATCAGGTGGCTACACCTTC.

V and J are TRBV5-4 and TRBJ1-2; a possible D gene is TRBD1 (5 bases). CDR3 length equals 15 residues. CDR1 and CDR2 from the germline V gene are SGHNT and YYREEE (reference sequence). V was shortened by 2 bases and J by 10 bases, with 21 bases between the two germline ends. CDR3 nucleotide sequence: TGTGCCAGCAGCTTTAAATGGGAGGTTGCGGGGACCTACACCTTC. It is translated as CASSFKWEVAGTYTF.

This chain uses TRBV4-2 with TRBJ2-2; a possible D gene is TRBD2 (5 bases). The CDR3 sequence is 16 residues long. The germline V gene encodes CDR1 LGHNA and CDR2 YNFKEQ. V lost 0 bases and J lost 1, with 9 bases in between. Written as DNA, the CDR3 is TGTGCCAGCAGCCAAGAGGACTTTTGGAACACCGGGGAGCTGTTTTTT. It is translated as CASSQEDFWNTGELFF.

The genes are TRBV5-5 and TRBJ1-2, with TRBD1 identical over 7 bases. V lost 4 bases and J lost 3; bases outside the gene matches: 6. CDR3 size: 14 residues. The V gene's germline CDR1 is SGHKS and CDR2 YYEKEE (reference sequence). The chain's CDR3 is CASSPTGTYYGYTF. CDR3 sequence (DNA): TGTGCCAGCAGCCCGACAGGGACCTACTATGGCTACACCTTC.